This TCR beta chain was identified in a study of T cells after yellow fever vaccination. Trimming removed 4 bases at V and 2 bases at J, with 8 bases between. The CDR3 has 13 residues. Germline loops: CDR1 SGHRS, CDR2 YFSETQ. Study-wide points: Clonotypes found in both CD4 and CD8 compartments made up a small share.

To note about this clonotype: No antigen is known for it.

5'RACE template switching produced TCR cDNA carrying a universal primer site and UMIs. Each CDR3 protein gets one entry after TCRdb re-called the 5' RACE reads with MiXCR. The table lists about 320,000 distinct CDR3 sequences, about 10% of them singletons. The chain is built from TRBV5-1 and TRBJ2-3; D is unresolved. The clonotype comes from a man younger than 35 who received the YFV17D yellow fever vaccine. The sequences come from CD4+ T cells sorted from PBMCs, collected 45 days after the yellow fever booster vaccination. The CDR3 DNA reads TGCGCCAGCAGCCCTGACAACACAGATACGCAGTATTTT. It yields the protein CASSPDNTDTQYF.